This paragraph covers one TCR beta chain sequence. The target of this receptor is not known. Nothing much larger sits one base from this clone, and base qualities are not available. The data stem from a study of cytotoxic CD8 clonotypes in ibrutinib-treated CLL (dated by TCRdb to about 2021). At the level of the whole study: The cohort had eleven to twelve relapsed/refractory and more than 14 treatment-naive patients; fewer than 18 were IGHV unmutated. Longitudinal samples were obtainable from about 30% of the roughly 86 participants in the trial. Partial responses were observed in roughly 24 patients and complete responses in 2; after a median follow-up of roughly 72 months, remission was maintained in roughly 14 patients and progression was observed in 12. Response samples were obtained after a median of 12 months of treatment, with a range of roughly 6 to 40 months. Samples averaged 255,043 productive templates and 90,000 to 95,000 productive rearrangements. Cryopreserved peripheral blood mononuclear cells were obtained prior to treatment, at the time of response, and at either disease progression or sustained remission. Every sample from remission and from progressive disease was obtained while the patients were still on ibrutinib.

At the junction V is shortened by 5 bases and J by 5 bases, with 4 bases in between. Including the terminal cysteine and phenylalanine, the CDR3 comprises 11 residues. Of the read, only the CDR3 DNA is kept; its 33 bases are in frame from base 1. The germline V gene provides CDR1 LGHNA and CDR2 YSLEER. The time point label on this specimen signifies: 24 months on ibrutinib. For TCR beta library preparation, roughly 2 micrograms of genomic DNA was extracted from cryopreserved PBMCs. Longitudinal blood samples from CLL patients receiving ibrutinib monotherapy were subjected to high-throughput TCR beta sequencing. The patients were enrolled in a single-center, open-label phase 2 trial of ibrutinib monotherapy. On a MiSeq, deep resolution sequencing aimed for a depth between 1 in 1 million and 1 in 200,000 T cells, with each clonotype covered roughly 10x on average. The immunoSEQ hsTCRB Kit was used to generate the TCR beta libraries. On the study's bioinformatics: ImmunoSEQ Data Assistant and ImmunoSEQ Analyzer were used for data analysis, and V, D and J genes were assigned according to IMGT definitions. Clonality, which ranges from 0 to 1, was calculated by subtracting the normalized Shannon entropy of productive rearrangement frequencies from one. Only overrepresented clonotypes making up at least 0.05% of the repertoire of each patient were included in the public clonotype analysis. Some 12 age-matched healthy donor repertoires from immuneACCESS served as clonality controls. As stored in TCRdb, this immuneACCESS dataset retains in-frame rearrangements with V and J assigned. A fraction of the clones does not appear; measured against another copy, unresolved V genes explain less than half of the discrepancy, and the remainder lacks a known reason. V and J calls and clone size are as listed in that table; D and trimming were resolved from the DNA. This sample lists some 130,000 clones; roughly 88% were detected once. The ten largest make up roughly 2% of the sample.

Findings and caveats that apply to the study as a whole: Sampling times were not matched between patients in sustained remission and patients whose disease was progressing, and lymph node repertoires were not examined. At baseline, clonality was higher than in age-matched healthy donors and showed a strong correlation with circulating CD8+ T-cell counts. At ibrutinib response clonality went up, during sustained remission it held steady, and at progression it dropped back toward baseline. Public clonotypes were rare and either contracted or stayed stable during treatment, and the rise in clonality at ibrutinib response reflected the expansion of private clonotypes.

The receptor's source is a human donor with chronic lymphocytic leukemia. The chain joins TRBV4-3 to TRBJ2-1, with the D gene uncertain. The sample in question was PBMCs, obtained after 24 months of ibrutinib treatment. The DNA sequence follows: TGCGCCAGCAGCTACCACAATGAGCAGTTCTTC. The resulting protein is CASSYHNEQFF.